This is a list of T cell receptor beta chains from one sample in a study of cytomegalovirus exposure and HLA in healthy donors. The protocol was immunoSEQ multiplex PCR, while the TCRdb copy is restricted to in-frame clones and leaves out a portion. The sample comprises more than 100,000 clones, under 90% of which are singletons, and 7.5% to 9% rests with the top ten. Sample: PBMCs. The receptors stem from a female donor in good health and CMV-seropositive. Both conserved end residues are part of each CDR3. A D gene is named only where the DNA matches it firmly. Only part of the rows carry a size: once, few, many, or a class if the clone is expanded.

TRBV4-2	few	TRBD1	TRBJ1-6	TGTGCCAGCAGCCATCAAGTAGGGACAGGGGATTCACCCCTCCACTTT	CASSHQVGTGDSPLHF
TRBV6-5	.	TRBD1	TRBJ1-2	TGTGCCAGCAAAAATGGACAGGGAAACTATGGCTACACCTTC	CASKNGQGNYGYTF
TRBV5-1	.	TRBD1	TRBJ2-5	TGCGCCAGCAGCTTACAGGGGGCGGAGGAGACCCAGTACTTC	CASSLQGAEETQYF
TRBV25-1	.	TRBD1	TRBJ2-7	TGTGCCAGCAGTGAAGCGGGGACAGGGGGGATCGAGCAGTACTTC	CASSEAGTGGIEQYF
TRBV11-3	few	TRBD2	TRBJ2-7	TGTGCCAGCAGCCCCCGGGTAGCGGGGGCTCCGGGGGAGCAGTACTTC	CASSPRVAGAPGEQYF
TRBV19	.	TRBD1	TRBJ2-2	TGTGCCAGTAGTACCGGGACAGCGAACACCGGGGAGCTGTTTTTT	CASSTGTANTGELFF
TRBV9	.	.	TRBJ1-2	TGTGCCAGCAGCGTAGGATTGAGGGACACCACTAACTATGGCTACACCTTC	CASSVGLRDTTNYGYTF
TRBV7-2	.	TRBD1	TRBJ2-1	TGTGCCAGCAGCCCGCCAGGGGGCTACAATGAGCAGTTCTTC	CASSPPGGYNEQFF
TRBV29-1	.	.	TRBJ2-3	TGCAGCGTGTTGACCGGGACTCCAAACCCCGATACGCAGTATTTT	CSVLTGTPNPDTQYF
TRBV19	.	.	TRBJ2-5	TGTGCCAGTACAGGGCAGGTGAAAGAGACCCAGTACTTC	CASTGQVKETQYF
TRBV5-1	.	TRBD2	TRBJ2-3	TGCGCCAGCAGCCTGGGACTAGCGGGGATCACAGATACGCAGTATTTT	CASSLGLAGITDTQYF
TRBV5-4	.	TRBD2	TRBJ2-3	TGTGCCAGCAGCTTGGGCGGGACTAGCGGAACAGATACGCAGTATTTT	CASSLGGTSGTDTQYF
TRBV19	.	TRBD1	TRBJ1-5	TGTGCCAGTAGTACCCGAGCCGGGACAGGTTATCAGCCCCAGCATTTT	CASSTRAGTGYQPQHF
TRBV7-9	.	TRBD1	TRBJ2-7	TGTGCCAGCGGACAGGGAGGCTACGAGCAGTACTTC	CASGQGGYEQYF
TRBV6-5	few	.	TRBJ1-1	TGTGCCAGCAGCGAGGCGGGGATCGCGAACACTGAAGCTTTCTTT	CASSEAGIANTEAFF
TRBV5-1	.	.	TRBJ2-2	TGCGCCAGCAGCTTGGGTACCGGTCTAGCGTCAGGCACCGGGGAGCTGTTTTTT	CASSLGTGLASGTGELFF
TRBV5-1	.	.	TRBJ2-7	TGCGCCAGCAGCCTGCCCGGGAACTACGAGCAGTACTTC	CASSLPGNYEQYF
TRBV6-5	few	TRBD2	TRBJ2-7	TGTGCCAGCTTAGCGGGAGACGAGCAGTACTTC	CASLAGDEQYF
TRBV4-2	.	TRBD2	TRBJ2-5	TGTGCCAGCAGCCAAGATCCCCTGACTAGGGCTAGCGGGGGAGCAAGTCAAGAGACCCAGTACTTC	CASSQDPLTRASGGASQETQYF
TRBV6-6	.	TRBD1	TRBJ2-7	TGTGCCAGCAGTTCACAGGGGACGAGGAACGAGCAGTACTTC	CASSSQGTRNEQYF
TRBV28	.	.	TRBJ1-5	TGTGCCAGCAGTTTAGGGCAGGGGATTCAGCCCCAGCATTTT	CASSLGQGIQPQHF
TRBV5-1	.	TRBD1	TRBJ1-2	TGCGCCAGCAGCTTCGAACAGGGGACGGGCTACACCTTC	CASSFEQGTGYTF
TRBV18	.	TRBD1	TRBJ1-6	TGTGCCAGCTCACCCAGGGGGGACGGTAATTCACCCCTCCACTTT	CASSPRGDGNSPLHF
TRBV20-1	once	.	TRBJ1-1	TGCAGTGCTCGGAGGGGCTCTGAAGCTTTCTTT	CSARRGSEAFF
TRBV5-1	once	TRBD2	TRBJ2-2	TGCGCCAGCAGCTTGGCCGGGGGGACCGGGGAGCTGTTTTTT	CASSLAGGTGELFF
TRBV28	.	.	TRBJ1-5	TGTGCCAGCAGTTTACCCGCTAATGGCAATCAGCCCCAGCATTTT	CASSLPANGNQPQHF
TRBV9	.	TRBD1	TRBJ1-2	TGTGCCAGCAGCCGAGACAGGGACTATGGCTACACCTTC	CASSRDRDYGYTF
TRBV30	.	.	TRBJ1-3	TGTGCCTGGAGCCCGGGATTCTCTGGAAACACCATATATTTT	CAWSPGFSGNTIYF
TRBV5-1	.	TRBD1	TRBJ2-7	TGCGCCAGCAGCATCACGGGACAGGGCAACGAGCAGTACTTC	CASSITGQGNEQYF
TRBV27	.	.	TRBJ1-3	TGTGCCAGCAGTTTACATTGGGCCCCCGGAAACACCATATATTTT	CASSLHWAPGNTIYF
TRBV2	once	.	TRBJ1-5	TGTGCCAGCACTAAAGAGGGATATAGCAATCAGCCCCAGCATTTT	CASTKEGYSNQPQHF
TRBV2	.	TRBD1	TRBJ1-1	TGTGCCAGCAGTATGCGGACAGGGGGCACTGAAGCTTTCTTT	CASSMRTGGTEAFF
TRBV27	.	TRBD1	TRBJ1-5	TGTGCCAGAGGGGGCTTGACTTTGAATAGCAATCAGCCCCAGCATTTT	CARGGLTLNSNQPQHF
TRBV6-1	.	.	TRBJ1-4	TGTGCCAGCAGTGAAGCGGCTAGGGGAATGGTTACTAATGAAAAACTGTTTTTT	CASSEAARGMVTNEKLFF
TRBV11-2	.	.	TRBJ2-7	TGTGCCAGCAGCTCCACTCCGGGACTGACCTACGAGCAGTACTTC	CASSSTPGLTYEQYF
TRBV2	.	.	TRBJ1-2	TGTGCCAGCAGTGAAACGACAAGGAACTATGGCTACACCTTC	CASSETTRNYGYTF
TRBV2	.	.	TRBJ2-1	TGTGCCAGCCAGGAGCGGTCGTCTTACAATGAGCAGTTCTTC	CASQERSSYNEQFF
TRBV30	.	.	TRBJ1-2	TGTGCCTTGATTTCCAGGGAAACCCCGTATGGCTACACCTTC	CALISRETPYGYTF
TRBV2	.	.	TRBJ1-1	TGTGCCAGTTTGGGAGGGGGCACTGAAGCTTTCTTT	CASLGGGTEAFF
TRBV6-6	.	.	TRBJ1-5	TGTGCCAGCAGTTACTCGAGTACCAATCAGCCCCAGCATTTT	CASSYSSTNQPQHF
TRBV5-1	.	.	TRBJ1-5	TGCGCCAGCAGCATTGACGGAGTCAATCAGCCCCAGCATTTT	CASSIDGVNQPQHF
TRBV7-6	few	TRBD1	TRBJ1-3	TGTGCCAGCAGCCAGATTGGACAGGGCCAAAACACCATATATTTT	CASSQIGQGQNTIYF
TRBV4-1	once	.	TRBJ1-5	TGCGCCAGCAGCCAAGGAATTGGCACAAATCAGCCCCAGCATTTT	CASSQGIGTNQPQHF
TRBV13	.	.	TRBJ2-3	TGTGCCAGCAGCTTACGGCAAGGGGTAGATACGCAGTATTTT	CASSLRQGVDTQYF
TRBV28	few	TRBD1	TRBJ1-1	TGTGCCAGCAGTTTATTAGGGGACAGCTATGAAGCTTTCTTT	CASSLLGDSYEAFF
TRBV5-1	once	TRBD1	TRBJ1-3	TGCGCCAGCAGCCCGGGACAGGGGGCCTCTGGAAACACCATATATTTT	CASSPGQGASGNTIYF
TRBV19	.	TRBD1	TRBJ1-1	TGTGCCAGTAGTGCACAGGGGGACACTGAAGCTTTCTTT	CASSAQGDTEAFF
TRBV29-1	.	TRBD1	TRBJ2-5	TGCAGCGTTATGGGCGGACAGGCTCAAGAGACCCAGTACTTC	CSVMGGQAQETQYF